This TCR beta chain was identified during a study of CD8+ T cells in alopecia areata. On the study more broadly: The percentage of affected scalp area served as the score of severity for treated patients.

Sequencing used cDNA as its template, made by extracting RNA and reverse transcribing it. TCRdb's copy holds only in-frame clones and misses some; the assay was immunoSEQ multiplex PCR. The data contain 150,000 to 200,000 clones, under 70% of them seen just once; the ten biggest clones take up 0.7% to 1%. This CDR3 region has 14 residues. The V gene's germline CDR1 is SGHTA and CDR2 FQGNSA. The V and J ends lost 4 bases and 2 bases respectively, with 12 bases between them. The treatment here: oral pan-JAK inhibitor, 5-10 mg twice daily. Specimens obtained from alopecia areata patients comprised lesional scalp punch biopsies and peripheral blood. Notes on the study in general: Many expanded lesional clones persisted during tofacitinib (in both scalp and blood).

This clone was recorded only once. Its specificity is not known. The chain is built from TRBV7-2 and TRBJ2-7, with D unclear. Sequencing used CD4+ T cells sorted from blood, obtained at week 4, from a patient treated with tofacitinib. This clonotype originated in a human donor with alopecia areata. For the CDR3, the DNA is TGTGCCAGCAGCTACCAGACCCATGCCTACGAGCAGTACTTC. Protein sequence: CASSYQTHAYEQYF. Combining the CDR3 with reference TRBV7-2 and TRBJ2-7 gives the whole variable domain GAGVSQSPSNKVTEKGKDVELRCDPISGHTALYWYRQSLGQGLEFLIYFQGNSAPDKSGLPSDRFSAERTGGSVSTLTIQRTQQEDSAVYLCASSYQTHAYEQYFGPGTRLTVT.